This T cell receptor beta chain comes out of a study of CD8 T cells in ankylosing spondylitis. Findings of the study overall: Disease-associated clonotypes exhibited CD8+ identity and were relatively infrequent in peripheral blood. Clones linked to disease were reported to show significant enrichment in matched ankylosing spondylitis synovial fluid. A TCR beta motif of several highly homologous variants appeared characteristic of ankylosing spondylitis blood.

By quantitative 5'-RACE with molecular barcodes, the TCR beta libraries were made. In TCRdb, the 5' RACE reads were re-called with MiXCR into one record per CDR3 protein. This sample yields about 340,000 distinct CDR3 sequences, of which roughly 20% are seen a single time; 13% belongs to the top ten. CDR1 is SEHNR, CDR2 FQNEAQ, per germline (reference sequence). This CDR3 has 14 amino acids. V gave up 5 bases and J gave up 4 bases; unmatched junction bases: 4. On this clonotype: The target antigen is unknown.

This sequence joins TRBV7-9 and TRBJ2-1; 8 nucleotides agree with TRBD2. This sequence originates from a male donor with ankylosing spondylitis or in good health (not recorded which). The material sequenced was blood, either unsorted or a sorted T cell fraction (not recorded which). The CDR3 DNA sequence: TGTGCCAGCAGCGAAGCGGGGGAATACAATGAGCAGTTCTTC. Translation gives CASSEAGEYNEQFF.